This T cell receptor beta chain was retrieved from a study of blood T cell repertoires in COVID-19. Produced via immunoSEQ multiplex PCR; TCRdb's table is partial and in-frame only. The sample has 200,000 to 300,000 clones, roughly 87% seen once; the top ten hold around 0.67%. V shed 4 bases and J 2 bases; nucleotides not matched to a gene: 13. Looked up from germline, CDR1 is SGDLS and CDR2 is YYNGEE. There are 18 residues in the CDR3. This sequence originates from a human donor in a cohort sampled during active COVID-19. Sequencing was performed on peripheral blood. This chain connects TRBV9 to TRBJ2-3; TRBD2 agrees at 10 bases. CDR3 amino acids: CASSPRGLAGDYTDTQYF. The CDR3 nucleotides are TGTGCCAGCAGCCCCAGAGGGCTAGCGGGGGACTACACAGATACGCAGTATTTT.